This is a list of T cell receptor beta chains from one sample in a study of human T cells and chemical hapten exposure. TCRdb ran MiXCR on the RACE reads and lists one entry per CDR3 protein. The repertoire holds 73,000 or so distinct CDR3 sequences, with over 6.5% as singletons. Sample: whole blood, taken in connection with sensitization to the hapten diphenylcyclopropenone (DPC). These receptors came from a woman aged 45-60 years with alopecia areata. Some clones in this sample may be carry-over from other donors' samples. CDR3s include the opening cysteine and the closing phenylalanine or tryptophan. Each record gives: J gene, clone size, V gene, D gene, CDR3 DNA, CDR3 protein. A D gene is named only where the DNA matches it firmly. Only some rows state a clone size, as once, few, many or a class for expanded clones.

TRBJ2-4,many,TRBV3-2,NA,TGTGCCAGCAGCCAAGATGAGGTCGATCTAGCCAAAAACATTCAGTACTTC,CASSQDEVDLAKNIQYF
TRBJ1-2,few,TRBV29-1,TRBD1,TGCAGCGTTCACGCAGGGGGCGGGGGCTACACCTTC,CSVHAGGGGYTF
TRBJ2-1,few,TRBV7-6,TRBD2,TGTGCCAGCAGCTTAGGTAGCGGGAGCTCCTACAATGAGCAGTTCTTC,CASSLGSGSSYNEQFF
TRBJ1-4,many,TRBV12-3/TRBV12-4,NA,TGTGCCAGCAGCCCAATCACAGGGACTCGAGAAAAACTGTTTTTT,CASSPITGTREKLFF
TRBJ2-7,few,TRBV5-4,NA,TGTGCCAGCAGCAACCCCATAAGGGGGGCGAGCGTTGAAGAGCAGTACTTC,CASSNPIRGASVEEQYF
TRBJ2-1,few,TRBV5-1,NA,TGCGCCAGCAGCTTGGCTGAGGGGGGACACCTGAGCTCCTACAATGAGCAGTTCTTC,CASSLAEGGHLSSYNEQFF
TRBJ2-1,few,TRBV3-1,NA,TGTGCCAGCAGCCAGTCACTAGGATACAATGAGCAGTTCTTC,CASSQSLGYNEQFF
TRBJ2-7,NA,TRBV9,NA,TGTGCCAGCAGCGTAGACCCGGGGACGGCTTCCTACGAGCAGTACTTC,CASSVDPGTASYEQYF
TRBJ2-1,few,TRBV12-3/TRBV12-4,TRBD2,TGTGCCAGCAGTATTAGCGGGGGGGCCATTTGGAATGAGCAGTTCTTC,CASSISGGAIWNEQFF
TRBJ2-7,NA,TRBV5-1,NA,TGCGCCAGCAGCTTGGAGGGGACCTACCAGGTCGAGCAGTACTTC,CASSLEGTYQVEQYF
TRBJ2-3,few,TRBV6-1,TRBD2,TGTGCCAGCAGTGCTAGCGGGAGAAACACAGATACGCAGTATTTT,CASSASGRNTDTQYF
TRBJ1-2,NA,TRBV28,NA,TGTGCCAGCAGTTTACCAATACTTCCCCGGGGGCACTATGGCTACACCTTC,CASSLPILPRGHYGYTF
TRBJ2-1,few,TRBV7-2,NA,TGTGCCAGCAGCTTGTACATGAGCTCCTACAATGAGCAGTTCTTC,CASSLYMSSYNEQFF
TRBJ2-7,few,TRBV19,TRBD1,TGTGCCAGTTCCCTCCGGGACAGGGATTCCTACGAGCAGTACTTC,CASSLRDRDSYEQYF
TRBJ1-4,many,TRBV18,TRBD1,TGTGCCAGCTCAGGACAGGTGGATGAAAAACTGTTTTTT,CASSGQVDEKLFF
TRBJ2-1,NA,TRBV7-6,TRBD2,TGTGCCAGCAGCCCTAGCGGGGCGATCGGGAATGAGCAGTTCTTC,CASSPSGAIGNEQFF
TRBJ2-7,NA,TRBV2,TRBD1,TGTGCCAGCACCGGGACAGGGGGCATCTACGAGCAGTACTTC,CASTGTGGIYEQYF
TRBJ2-1,many,TRBV5-1,NA,TGCGCCAGCAGCTCATTACAGGGAAATGAGCAGTTCTTC,CASSSLQGNEQFF
TRBJ1-6,few,TRBV5-1,NA,TGCGCCAGCAGCTTGCAGTCGGATTCCTCTAATTCACCCCTCCACTTT,CASSLQSDSSNSPLHF
TRBJ2-1,NA,TRBV7-9,NA,TGTACCAGCAGCGAAAGGGGCCCCTCTGCCTACAATGAGCAGTTCTTC,CTSSERGPSAYNEQFF
TRBJ2-7,many,TRBV6-1,NA,TGTGCCAGCAGTGAAGGACAGGTTGGCTTC,CASSEGQVGF
TRBJ2-7,NA,TRBV20-1,NA,TGCAGTGCTATCGAGACTGGATCCTACGAGCAGTACTTC,CSAIETGSYEQYF
TRBJ1-2,NA,TRBV5-1,NA,TGCGCCAGCGTCCGGGCCCGGACTATAGAAAACTATGGCTACACCTTC,CASVRARTIENYGYTF
TRBJ2-7,few,TRBV21-1,NA,TGTGCCAGCAGCAAAGCAGCGGGGTTCGGACTAGCGGGAGGGCCGCTCGAGCAGTACTTC,CASSKAAGFGLAGGPLEQYF
TRBJ1-6,few,TRBV5-4,NA,TGTGCCAGCAGCCCTCAGGTTAATTCACCCCTCCACTTT,CASSPQVNSPLHF
TRBJ1-5,NA,TRBV30,NA,TGTGCCTGGAGTCTGGAAAATAATCAGCCCCAGCATTTT,CAWSLENNQPQHF
TRBJ2-3,many,TRBV12-3/TRBV12-4,NA,TGTGCCAGCAGTTCAAAAGATACGCAGTATTTT,CASSSKDTQYF
TRBJ2-3,NA,TRBV5-1,NA,TGCGCCAGCAGTTCCGGACAAATCATCACAGATACGCAGTATTTT,CASSSGQIITDTQYF
TRBJ2-3,NA,TRBV13,NA,TGTGCCAGCAGCCGCAATATGGAGGATACGCAGTATTTT,CASSRNMEDTQYF
TRBJ1-2,NA,TRBV7-8,NA,TGTGCCAGCAACTTTTCCGGGGGCAGTTCTGGCTACACCTTC,CASNFSGGSSGYTF
TRBJ2-7,NA,TRBV28,NA,TGTGCCAGCAGTGACCGACCGACCTACTACGAGCAGTACTTC,CASSDRPTYYEQYF
TRBJ2-7,few,TRBV28,TRBD2,TGTGCCAGCAGTTTTACGCTAGCGGGTCTCTCCTACGAGCAGTACTTC,CASSFTLAGLSYEQYF
TRBJ2-6,NA,TRBV3-1,NA,TGTGCCAGCAGCCTAACGTTCGGGACTTTTTTCTCTGGGGCCAACGTCCTGACTTTC,CASSLTFGTFFSGANVLTF
TRBJ2-3,few,TRBV20-1,TRBD2,TGCAGTGCTGGAAACGGCGGGAGGGCCACTAGCACAGATACGCAGTATTTT,CSAGNGGRATSTDTQYF
TRBJ1-1,many,TRBV9,NA,TGTGCCAGCAGCGTAGGTCATGGTACTGAAGCTTTCTTT,CASSVGHGTEAFF
TRBJ2-7,NA,TRBV11-2,NA,TGTGCCAGCAGCCCCGGAGGGATGAGCTCCTACGAGCAGTACTTC,CASSPGGMSSYEQYF
TRBJ2-1,NA,TRBV2,NA,TGTGCCAGCAGTGAAGAACAGGGAGTGAGCTCCTACAATGAGCAGTTCTTC,CASSEEQGVSSYNEQFF
TRBJ2-7,few,TRBV5-1,NA,TGCGCCAGCAGCTTGGAGGTGGGCGGGAACGACGAGCAGTACTTC,CASSLEVGGNDEQYF
TRBJ1-1,few,TRBV7-2,NA,TGTGCCAGCAGCCTGCGAAATATGGGGACTGAAGCTTTCTTT,CASSLRNMGTEAFF
TRBJ1-1,NA,TRBV19,TRBD1,TGTGCCAGTAGTATCGGTGGAGGGGGCGTCACTGAAGCTTTCTTT,CASSIGGGGVTEAFF
TRBJ2-5,NA,TRBV20-1,NA,TGCAGTGACCACAGGGACCCCGAGACCCAGTACTTC,CSDHRDPETQYF
TRBJ2-1,few,TRBV19,TRBD1,TGTGCCAGTAGTGTTGACAGGGGCAATGAGCAGTTCTTC,CASSVDRGNEQFF
TRBJ2-3,NA,TRBV5-5,TRBD1,TGTGCCAGCAGCTTGGCGAGTGGACAGGGGCGCACAGATACGCAGTATTTT,CASSLASGQGRTDTQYF
TRBJ1-2,few,TRBV5-1,NA,TGCGCCAGCAGCAGGGACCCCCTGGATGGCTACACCTTC,CASSRDPLDGYTF
TRBJ1-1,NA,TRBV14,NA,TGTGCCAGCAGCGAGGTGATCGGCAACACTGGAGCTTTCTTT,CASSEVIGNTGAFF
TRBJ1-2,many,TRBV5-6,NA,TGTGCCAGCAGCTTGGCAGGGAACTATGGCTACACCTTC,CASSLAGNYGYTF
TRBJ2-7,few,TRBV20-1,TRBD2,TGCAGTGCCAGCGGGGATTCCTACGAGCAGTACTTC,CSASGDSYEQYF
TRBJ2-7,NA,TRBV7-9,NA,TGTGCCAGCAGCTTAGCGACGGGCGCCTACGAGCAGTACTTC,CASSLATGAYEQYF
TRBJ2-2,few,TRBV12-3/TRBV12-4,NA,TGTGCCAGCAGCTTGCTCAGTGCCGGGGAGCTGTTTTTT,CASSLLSAGELFF
TRBJ2-6,few,TRBV6-5,NA,TGTGCCAGCAGTTTGGACAGACCGAGCTCTGGGGCCAACGTCCTGACTTTC,CASSLDRPSSGANVLTF
TRBJ2-7,few,TRBV20-1,NA,TGCAGTGCTAGGGGCAGGGGCTCCTACGAGCAGTACTTC,CSARGRGSYEQYF
TRBJ2-7,NA,TRBV6-5,NA,TGTGCCAGCAGCCCAGCCGGGACCCTAGACTACGAGCAGTACTTC,CASSPAGTLDYEQYF
TRBJ2-2,NA,TRBV2,TRBD1,TGTGCCAGCAGTGAAGCCCCGGGACAGGGATACACCGGGGAGCTGTTTTTT,CASSEAPGQGYTGELFF
TRBJ2-7,few,TRBV25-1,TRBD1,TGTGCCAGCAGTGAATGGGGGACAGCCTACGAGCAGTACTTC,CASSEWGTAYEQYF
TRBJ1-5,many,TRBV29-1,NA,TGCAGCGTTGGAGGAAGTAGCAATCAGCCCCAGCATTTT,CSVGGSSNQPQHF